This T cell receptor (beta chain) was sequenced during a study of metastatic and nonmetastatic thyroid tumors. Study overall: Both malignant and benign thyroid patients supplied peripheral blood and tumor or nodule tissue samples, across which the repertoires of these patients were then compared. Study conclusions and caveats: Within blood and tumor, benign nodules reportedly had significantly lower TCR beta diversity than malignant thyroid tumors did.

This clone was found many times. Its antigen is as yet unknown. Original handling: Across clinicopathological groups, CDR3 differences served as the basis for building a distant-metastasis classifier for papillary thyroid cancer. With MiXCR, TCRdb called clones anew from the PCR reads. None of the V and J calls come from the authors' own analysis; TCRdb made them. This table has 30,000 to 40,000 clones, about 21% appearing once. There are 14 residues in the CDR3. Germline CDR1 and CDR2: LGHNA and YSLEER. Trimming took off 2 bases at V and 7 bases at J, with 14 bases between the two ends. All patients were treatment-naive before thyroid surgery.

The clonotype was recovered from a female donor with papillary thyroid cancer or a benign thyroid nodule (not recorded which). Some clones in this sample may be carry-over from other donors' samples. The rearrangement links TRBV4-3 to TRBJ1-1; D is possibly TRBD1 (6 bases). Material: blood. CDR3: CASSQNTGISEAFF. As DNA, the CDR3 is TGCGCCAGCAGCCAAAATACAGGGATCAGTGAAGCTTTCTTT.